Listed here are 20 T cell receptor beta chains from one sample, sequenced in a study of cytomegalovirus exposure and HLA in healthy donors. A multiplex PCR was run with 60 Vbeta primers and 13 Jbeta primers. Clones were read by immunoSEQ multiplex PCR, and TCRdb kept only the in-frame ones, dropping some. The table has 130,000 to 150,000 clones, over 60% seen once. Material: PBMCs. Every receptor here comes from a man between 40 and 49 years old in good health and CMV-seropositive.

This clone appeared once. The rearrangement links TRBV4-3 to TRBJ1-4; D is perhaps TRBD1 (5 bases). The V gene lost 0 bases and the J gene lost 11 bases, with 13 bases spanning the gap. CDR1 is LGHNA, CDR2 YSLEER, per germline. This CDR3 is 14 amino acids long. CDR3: CASSQDRVLGKLFF. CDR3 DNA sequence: TGCGCCAGCAGCCAAGACAGGGTGTTAGGGAAACTGTTTTTT.

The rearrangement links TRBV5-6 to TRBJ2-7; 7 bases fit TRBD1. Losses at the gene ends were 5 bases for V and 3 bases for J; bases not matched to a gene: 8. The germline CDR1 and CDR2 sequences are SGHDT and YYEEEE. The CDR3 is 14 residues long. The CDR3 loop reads CASRRGQEFYEQYF. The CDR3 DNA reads TGTGCCAGCAGACGAGGACAGGAATTCTACGAGCAGTACTTC.

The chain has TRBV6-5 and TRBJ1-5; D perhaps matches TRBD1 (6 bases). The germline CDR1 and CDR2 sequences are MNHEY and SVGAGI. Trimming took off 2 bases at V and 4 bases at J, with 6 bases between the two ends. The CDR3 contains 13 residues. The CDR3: CASSYTGNQPQHF. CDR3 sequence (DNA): TGTGCCAGCAGTTACACAGGGAATCAGCCCCAGCATTTT.

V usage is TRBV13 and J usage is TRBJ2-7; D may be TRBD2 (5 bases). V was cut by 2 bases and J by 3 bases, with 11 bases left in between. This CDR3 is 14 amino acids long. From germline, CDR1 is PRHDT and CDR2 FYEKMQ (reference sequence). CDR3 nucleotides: TGTGCCAGCAGCTTACCCGGACTTGTCTACGAGCAGTACTTC. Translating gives CASSLPGLVYEQYF.

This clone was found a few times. CDR3 sequence reads: CASGTGHQETQYF. In DNA form, the CDR3 reads TGTGCCAGCGGGACAGGGCATCAAGAGACCCAGTACTTC. The chain joins TRBV28 to TRBJ2-5; TRBD1 matches 9 bases. The CDR3 is made up of 13 amino acids. Germline trimming cut 8 bases from V and 2 bases from J; bases unmatched to any gene: 3. In germline, CDR1 is MDHEN, CDR2 SYDVKM.

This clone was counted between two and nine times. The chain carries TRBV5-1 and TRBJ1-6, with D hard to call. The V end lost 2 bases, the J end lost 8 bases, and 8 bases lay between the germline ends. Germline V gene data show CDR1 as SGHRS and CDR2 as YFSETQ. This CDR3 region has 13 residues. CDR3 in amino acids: CASSFGGYSPLHF. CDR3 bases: TGCGCCAGCAGCTTCGGCGGGTATTCACCCCTCCACTTT. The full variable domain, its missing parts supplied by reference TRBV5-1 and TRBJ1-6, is KAGVTQTPRYLIKTRGQQVTLSCSPISGHRSVSWYQQTPGQGLQFLFEYFSETQRNKGNFPGRFSGRQFSNSRSEMNVSTLELGDSALYLCASSFGGYSPLHFGNGTRLTVT.

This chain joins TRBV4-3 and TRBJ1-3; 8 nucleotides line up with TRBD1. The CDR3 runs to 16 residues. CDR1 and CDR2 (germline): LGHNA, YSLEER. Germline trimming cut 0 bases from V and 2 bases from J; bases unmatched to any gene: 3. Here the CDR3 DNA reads TGCGCCAGCAGCCAAGATAGGACAGGGACTGGAAACACCATATATTTT. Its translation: CASSQDRTGTGNTIYF.

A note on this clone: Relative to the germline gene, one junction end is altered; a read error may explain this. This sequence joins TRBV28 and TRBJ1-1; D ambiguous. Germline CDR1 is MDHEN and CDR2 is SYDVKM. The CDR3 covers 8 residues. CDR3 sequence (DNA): TGCATGAACACTGAAGCTTTCTTT. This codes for CMNTEAFF.

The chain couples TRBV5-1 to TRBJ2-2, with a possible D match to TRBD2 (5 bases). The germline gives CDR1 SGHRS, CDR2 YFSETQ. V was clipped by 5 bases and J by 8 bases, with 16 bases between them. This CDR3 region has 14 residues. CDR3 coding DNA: TGCGCCAGCAGGGGAGTCTTAAGTGCAGGGGAGCTGTTTTTT. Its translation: CASRGVLSAGELFF.

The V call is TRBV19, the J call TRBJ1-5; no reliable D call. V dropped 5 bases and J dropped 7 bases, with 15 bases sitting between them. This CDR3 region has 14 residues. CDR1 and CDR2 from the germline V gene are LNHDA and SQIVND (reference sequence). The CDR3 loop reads CASSGFGGSQPQHF. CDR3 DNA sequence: TGTGCCAGTAGTGGGTTCGGAGGTAGCCAGCCCCAGCATTTT.

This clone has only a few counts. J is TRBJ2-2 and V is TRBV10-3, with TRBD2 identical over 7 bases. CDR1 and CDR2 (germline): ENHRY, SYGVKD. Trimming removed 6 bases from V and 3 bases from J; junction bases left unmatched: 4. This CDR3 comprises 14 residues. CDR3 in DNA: TGTGCCATCAGCGGCGGGAGCTACACCGGGGAGCTGTTTTTT. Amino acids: CAISGGSYTGELFF.

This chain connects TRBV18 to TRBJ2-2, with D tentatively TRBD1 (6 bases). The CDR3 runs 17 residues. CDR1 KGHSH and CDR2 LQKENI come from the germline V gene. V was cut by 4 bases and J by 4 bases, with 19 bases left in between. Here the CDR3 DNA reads TGTGCCAGCTCACTGAACCCGGGGACATCCTTCACCGGGGAGCTGTTTTTT. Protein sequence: CASSLNPGTSFTGELFF.

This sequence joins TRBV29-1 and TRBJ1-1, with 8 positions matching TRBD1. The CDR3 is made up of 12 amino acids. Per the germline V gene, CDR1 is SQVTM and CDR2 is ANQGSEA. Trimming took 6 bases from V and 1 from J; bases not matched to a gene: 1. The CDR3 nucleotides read TGCAGCGTGGACAGGGCGAACACTGAAGCTTTCTTT. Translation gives CSVDRANTEAFF. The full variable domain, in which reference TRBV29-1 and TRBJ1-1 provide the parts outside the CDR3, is SAVISQKPSRDICQRGTSLTIQCQVDSQVTMMFWYRQQPGQSLTLIATANQGSEATYESGFVIDKFPISRPNLTFSTLTVSNMSPEDSSIYLCSVDRANTEAFFGQGTRLTVV.

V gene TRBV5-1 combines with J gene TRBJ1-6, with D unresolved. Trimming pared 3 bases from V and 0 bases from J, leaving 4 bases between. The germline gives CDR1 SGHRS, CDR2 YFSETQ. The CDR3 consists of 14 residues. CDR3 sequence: CASSSGSYNSPLHF. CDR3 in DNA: TGCGCCAGCAGCTCGGGCTCCTATAATTCACCCCTCCACTTT.

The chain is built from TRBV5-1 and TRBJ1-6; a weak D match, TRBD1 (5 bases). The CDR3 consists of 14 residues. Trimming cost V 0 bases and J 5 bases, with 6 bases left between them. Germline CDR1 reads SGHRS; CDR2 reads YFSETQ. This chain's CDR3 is CASSLGRDNSPLHF. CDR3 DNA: TGCGCCAGCAGCTTGGGCAGGGATAATTCACCCCTCCACTTT. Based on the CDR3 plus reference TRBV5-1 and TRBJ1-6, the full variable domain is KAGVTQTPRYLIKTRGQQVTLSCSPISGHRSVSWYQQTPGQGLQFLFEYFSETQRNKGNFPGRFSGRQFSNSRSEMNVSTLELGDSALYLCASSLGRDNSPLHFGNGTRLTVT.

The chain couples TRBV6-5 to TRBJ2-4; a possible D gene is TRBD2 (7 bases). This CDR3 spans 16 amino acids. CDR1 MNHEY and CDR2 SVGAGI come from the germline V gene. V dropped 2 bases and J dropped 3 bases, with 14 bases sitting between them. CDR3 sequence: CASSYVGGAGKNIQYF. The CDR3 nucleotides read TGTGCCAGCAGTTACGTTGGGGGGGCAGGCAAAAACATTCAGTACTTC.

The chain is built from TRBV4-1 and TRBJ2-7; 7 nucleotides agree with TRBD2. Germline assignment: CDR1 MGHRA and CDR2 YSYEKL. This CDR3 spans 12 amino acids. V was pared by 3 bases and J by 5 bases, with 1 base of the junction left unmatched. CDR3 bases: TGCGCCAGCAGCCAGGGGAGGGACGAGCAGTACTTC. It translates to CASSQGRDEQYF.

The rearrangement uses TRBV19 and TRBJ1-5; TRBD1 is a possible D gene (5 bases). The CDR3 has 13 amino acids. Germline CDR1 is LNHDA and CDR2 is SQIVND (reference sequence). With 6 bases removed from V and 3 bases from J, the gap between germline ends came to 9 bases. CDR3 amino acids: CASRKGANQPQHF. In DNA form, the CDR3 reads TGTGCCAGTAGAAAAGGGGCCAATCAGCCCCAGCATTTT.

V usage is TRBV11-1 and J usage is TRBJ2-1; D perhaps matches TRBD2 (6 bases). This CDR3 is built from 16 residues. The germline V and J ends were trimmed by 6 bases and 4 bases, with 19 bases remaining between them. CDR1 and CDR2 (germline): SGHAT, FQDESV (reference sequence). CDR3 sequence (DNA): TGTGCCAGCAGGGTAGCGACGGGAGCACTGTACAATGAGCAGTTCTTC. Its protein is CASRVATGALYNEQFF.

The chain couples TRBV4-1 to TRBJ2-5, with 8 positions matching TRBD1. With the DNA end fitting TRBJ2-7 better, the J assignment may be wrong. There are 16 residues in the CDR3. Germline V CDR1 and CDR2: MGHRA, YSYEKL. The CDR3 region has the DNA TGCGCCAGCAGCCGGGTAAAGACAGGGGCCGCCTACGAGCAGTACTTC. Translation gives CASSRVKTGAAYEQYF.